This record looks at one T cell receptor (beta chain) sequence and its context. The target antigen is unknown. This sample is part of a study of cytomegalovirus exposure and HLA in healthy donors. Study-wide points: While the bulk of TCR sequences proved rare, some public TCRs turned up in many donors. An analysis done earlier found most TCR beta V segments productive about 90% or about 30% of the time.

Trimming shortened V by 5 bases and J by 3 bases, and 7 bases separated the two germline ends. The germline gives CDR1 LGHNT, CDR2 FRNRAP. The CDR3 sequence is 12 residues long. Nominal health characterized the donors when sampled, though unrecorded immune exposures were likely. The PCR had 60 Vbeta and 13 Jbeta primers. TCRdb keeps only in-frame clones here, not all; method: immunoSEQ multiplex PCR. The sample data list 80,000 or so clones. This rearrangement joins TRBV12-5 to TRBJ1-1; D is uncertain. This TCR derives from a woman younger than 45 in good health and CMV-seronegative. Input material: PBMCs. Written as DNA, the CDR3 is TGTGCTAGTGGTCCCGACTACACTGAAGCTTTCTTT. Translated: CASGPDYTEAFF.